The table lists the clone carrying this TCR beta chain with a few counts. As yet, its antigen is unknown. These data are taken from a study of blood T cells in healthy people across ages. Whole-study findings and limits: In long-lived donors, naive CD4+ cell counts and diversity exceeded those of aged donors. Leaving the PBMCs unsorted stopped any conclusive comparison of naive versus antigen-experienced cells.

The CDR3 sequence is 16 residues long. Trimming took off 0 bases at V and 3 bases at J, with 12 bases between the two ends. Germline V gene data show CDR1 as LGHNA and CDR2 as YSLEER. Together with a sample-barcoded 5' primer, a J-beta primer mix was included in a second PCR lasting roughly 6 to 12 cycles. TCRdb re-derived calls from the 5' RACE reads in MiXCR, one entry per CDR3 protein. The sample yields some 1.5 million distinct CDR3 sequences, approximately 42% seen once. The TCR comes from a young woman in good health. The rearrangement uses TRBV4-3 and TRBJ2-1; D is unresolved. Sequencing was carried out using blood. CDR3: CASSQEEGSYYNEQFF. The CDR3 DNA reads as TGCGCCAGCAGCCAAGAAGAAGGCAGTTACTACAATGAGCAGTTCTTC.